The following is a TCR beta chain sequence with its context. This receptor's antigen is unknown. Base qualities are missing; no much larger clone stands one base away. These data come from a study of cytomegalovirus exposure and HLA in healthy donors (dated by TCRdb to 2016 to 2017). In the study overall: In an earlier analysis of roughly 590 of the donors, 276 Gb of sequence data and just under 120 million unique TCR beta sequences from about 179 million T cells were reported. The study used immunosequencing to profile the T cell repertoires of 670 or so subjects and linked those repertoires to cytomegalovirus serostatus. All discovery cohort repertoires had been generated using a single sequencing platform. The study combined high-throughput TCR immunosequencing, statistical association of individual TCRs with disease status, and machine learning to predict cytomegalovirus infection status. Donor age, sex, ethnicity and CMV serostatus were compiled alongside the repertoire data. Because of strong linkage in the cohort, four to six DR-DQ haplotypes were treated as single units for association and clustering. A later analysis re-examined previously published TCR beta repertoires from 500 to 700 donors and added high-resolution HLA genotyping to investigate patterns of TCR occurrence. To decide whether each TCR beta V gene segment behaved as functional or pseudogenic, an earlier analysis of over 500 of the donors relied on high-throughput TCR beta sequencing. Besides the first cohort of approximately 710 subjects, a separate validation cohort made up of around 120 different subjects was used. Roughly 290 gigabases of sequencing data and 91 million or so unique TCR sequences made up an early release that covered about 640 HLA-typed donors. The number of typed donors differed by locus: about 620-640 for A, B, C, DRB1 and DQB1; 500 to 550 for DQA1; 606 for DPA1; and some 450 for DPB1. Of the roughly 390 genotyped donors, roughly 80% fell in the genetic ancestry cluster associated with self-reported Caucasian donors. HLA typing covered class I and class II loci at four-digit resolution. In a later genetic analysis, genome-wide SNP genotypes for about 55% of the roughly 670 donors were used, and that subset was treated as a discovery cohort. Rather than drawing on any new phenotypic data, the later analysis identified candidate immune exposures from TCR beta sequences and the way those sequences occurred across donors. The study was designed to test whether signatures of past pathogen exposure could be identified by cataloging public T cell receptors. Among some 400 genotyped donors of the cohort, an average of around 220,000 unique TCR beta nucleotide sequences was sequenced per donor, of which approximately 18% were non-productive.

From cysteine to phenylalanine, the CDR3 is 16 amino acids long. Only CDR3 DNA is held: 48 bases, read in frame from base 1. V lost 5 bases and J lost 6 bases; the stretch between them is 21 bases long. CDR1 and CDR2 were assigned from the germline V gene as SGHRS and YFSETQ. The library was generated by the immunoSEQ multiplex PCR assay. For the multiplex PCR, a mixture combining 60 forward primers for TCR Vbeta segments and 13 reverse primers for TCR Jbeta segments was used. The CDR3 region of rearranged TCR beta genes was amplified from genomic DNA by a multiplex PCR assay. On the Illumina HiSeq System, the amplified TCR beta libraries were sequenced as 87-base-pair reads. Regarding the original processing steps: Across the 500 to 850 repertoires, a later analysis counted approximately 83 million unique TCR beta chains, approximately 12 million of which were shared by at least two donors. To remove PCR and sequencing errors, raw reads were error-corrected and collapsed into unique sequences using a nearest-neighbor algorithm that merged closely related sequences. To assign V, D and J gene segments, CDR3 sequences were aligned to IMGT reference sequences. Each retained sequence needed at least a six-nucleotide match to both a V gene segment and a J gene segment. Rearrangements were called productive when the CDR3 lacked stop codons and stayed in frame with V and J; all others were non-productive. Following IMGT convention, CDR3 was defined as the stretch from the second conserved V-encoded cysteine up to the conserved J-encoded phenylalanine. Sequences without an unambiguous match to a single V gene segment were excluded from the earlier analysis of approximately 560 of the donors. An earlier analysis of 587 of the donors called V segments functional above 56.7% productive rearrangements and segregating when the between-donor standard deviation exceeded 5%. A statistical classification framework was built for diagnosing cytomegalovirus status from the catalog of TCR beta chain sequences. V and J gene assignment, in a later analysis, came from comparing TCR nucleotide sequences with IMGT/GENE-DB human TR gene sequences. The TCRdist pipeline was used in a later analysis to assign CDR3 sequences and most-parsimonious VDJ recombination scenarios. In a later analysis, each TCR beta chain was defined by its CDR3 amino acid sequence together with its V-gene family, and reads without a unique V-gene family were excluded. In a later analysis, 450 to 600 highly shared, low-generation-probability nucleotide sequences were removed to address suspected cross-contamination and a sequencing artifact. In a later analysis, a clonal expansion index was calculated for each public chain from normalized within-repertoire ranks of inferred template counts. In a later analysis, generation probabilities were computed with a VDJ recombination model fitted to out-of-frame rearrangements, and the resulting probabilities were checked against IGoR. In a later analysis, TCR-TCR, TCR-HLA and TCR-CMV co-occurrence was scored with hypergeometric tests, and a repertoire-size bias correction was applied to TCR pairs. False discovery rates were estimated in a later analysis by permuting HLA or CMV assignments 20 times. In a later analysis, co-occurring TCRs were grouped with DBSCAN, and TCRdist sequence similarity was added when clustering was performed within HLA-allele-positive subsets. Co-occurrence clustering excluded repertoires with fewer than 30,000 or more than 120,000 public chains, plus five with anomalous nucleotide sharing. Here the immuneACCESS table is served through TCRdb, limited to in-frame sequences with V and J called. Missing clones are a known gap in these copies; in checked studies unresolved V genes cover under half, and the rest lacks a known reason. For V, J and clone size, that table is used; D and trimming come from the DNA. The sample contains over 100,000 clones, 80% of them found a single time. The ten largest clones represent 2% to 2.5% of the sample.

Overall study results and their limits: The study listed approximately 160 TCR beta chains as associated with cytomegalovirus. In a later analysis, most CMV-associated TCR beta chains were found to appear HLA-restricted, with HLA associations seemingly driven largely by CMV exposure. Linkage disequilibrium might explain the correlated functional status among segregating V segments, but an unknown experimental factor could not be ruled out. HLA typing was unavailable for some donors at each locus, so association tests used only the typed subset. The presence/absence analyses assumed that sequencing depth was roughly uniform across donors, and that assumption may not be true. The 87-base-pair reads could not distinguish some IMGT-functional V segments, including TRBV6-2 and TRBV6-3, so those segments were excluded. At a false discovery rate of 0.05, a later analysis linked 15,000 to 20,000 TCR beta sequences to specific HLA alleles. Broadly in line with IMGT annotations, most TCR beta V segments showed up in productive rearrangements about 90% or about 30% of the time in an earlier analysis of around 600 of the donors. In a later analysis, the rate of TCR association differed among HLA loci, with DRB1 alleles having the most associated TCRs and HLA-C alleles having the fewest. Immune exposure information for the cohort was limited to CMV serostatus. Because counts were too low, roughly 16 rarely observed V segments, including chromosome 9 orphons, were excluded from the earlier analysis of 587 of the donors. V-gene and J-gene trimming of TCR beta chains was associated with a missense DCLRE1C variant in a later genetic analysis, and the association was replicated in an independent cohort. A few of the identified cytomegalovirus-associated TCR beta chains were confirmed in vitro to be specific for cytomegalovirus antigens. A further reported finding was that TCR beta sequences accurately predicted the HLA-A and HLA-B alleles for most subjects in the first cohort. A later analysis found that HLA-associated TCR beta chains were more clonally expanded and had lower generation probabilities than equally common non-associated chains. Assigning TCR associations to individual alleles was difficult when HLA alleles, especially DR and DQ, strongly co-occurred. Cytomegalovirus status was reported to be diagnosed by the classifier with high specificity and sensitivity in both the original and validation cohorts. In a later analysis, several top co-occurrence clusters were reported to appear linked to parvovirus B19, influenza, CMV and Epstein-Barr virus. A group of highly shared sequence variants was considered likely to be a technical artifact of the sequencing pipeline. A later genetic analysis reported fewer N-insertions in productive TCRs among donors in an Asian-associated ancestry cluster than the roughly 700-donor mean. The authors suggested that the approach could potentially be extended to other disease states and immunological phenotypes. In this cohort, only TCR beta chains were sequenced, and detectable features were limited by the absence of alpha or paired-chain data. Most TCR sequences were observed very rarely across donors, whereas some public TCRs were present in many individuals.

The cohort comprised more than 550 healthy bone marrow donors. All cohort members were sampled while nominally healthy, although unrecorded immune exposures were likely present. The donor tested CMV seronegative, placing the donor among the 350 or so seronegative members of the cohort. Each donor provided a peripheral blood sample, and peripheral blood mononuclear cells were used for TCR beta sequencing. Genomic DNA extraction from the blood cell samples was performed with the Qiagen DNeasy Blood Extraction Kit. The chain is encoded by TRBV5-1 joined to TRBJ2-1; the D gene is perhaps TRBD1, on 7 matching bases. The sequence derives from a young man in good health and CMV-seronegative. The sample taken for sequencing was PBMCs. The CDR3 has the sequence CASSFGLTGRSNEQFF. Read as DNA, the sequence is TGCGCCAGCAGTTTTGGGTTGACAGGGAGGAGCAATGAGCAGTTCTTC.